A single sample gave rise to the 26 T cell receptor beta chains below, sequenced in a study of identical twins. TCRdb re-analysed the 5' RACE reads in MiXCR, keeping a single row per CDR3 protein. The repertoire holds 500,000 to 700,000 distinct CDR3 sequences, 7.1% seen once, with 1.6% in the top ten. This same sample was also part of a study on yellow fever vaccine responses in identical twins.

Sequencing was done on a sample of PBMCs. These receptors all come from a woman aged 18-29 years in good health.

Remarks on this clonotype: A much larger clonotype is one base distant, so this may be a read error. The gene calls are TRBV5-1 and TRBJ2-2; tentative D call: TRBD1 (6 bases). CDR3 size: 14 residues. Germline V gives CDR1 SGHRS, CDR2 YFSETQ. The CDR3 bases are TGCACCAGCAACTTTCAGGGGAATGCCGGGGAGCTGTTTTTT. Translated, it gives CTSNFQGNAGELFF.

The rearrangement links TRBV5-1 to TRBJ2-4; 11 bases match TRBD1. V was pared by 4 bases and J by 0 bases, with 6 bases of the junction left unmatched. Germline CDR1 and CDR2: SGHRS and YFSETQ. CDR3 length: 17 amino acids. The CDR3 DNA reads TGCGCCAGCAGCGCCAAGGGACAGGGGGTAGCCAAAAACATTCAGTACTTC. Translating it yields CASSAKGQGVAKNIQYF.

This clonotype was counted between two and nine times. The chain has TRBV20-1 and TRBJ2-1; 10 nucleotides agree with TRBD2. The CDR3 consists of 16 residues. The germline CDR1 and CDR2 sequences are DFQATT and SNEGSKA (reference sequence). J lost 9 bases, V lost 0 bases, and 11 bases had no gene match. CDR3 DNA sequence: TGCAGTGCTAGAGATCTTCTCAGCGGGGGGGCGGGTGAGCAGTTCTTC. It codes for CSARDLLSGGAGEQFF.

This clonotype has a count of ten or more. This chain links TRBV28 with TRBJ2-2; 11 nucleotides agree with TRBD1. The V gene end was trimmed by 6 bases and the J gene end by 5 bases; junction bases not matched to a gene: 8. This CDR3 has 16 amino acids. CDR1 is MDHEN and CDR2 is SYDVKM in the germline V gene. The CDR3 sequence: CASSRDRGSQTGELFF. CDR3 DNA: TGTGCCAGCAGCCGGGACAGGGGGAGTCAAACCGGGGAGCTGTTTTTT. The variable domain in full, completed from reference TRBV28 and TRBJ2-2, reads DVKVTQSSRYLVKRTGEKVFLECVQDMDHENMFWYRQDPGLGLRLIYFSYDVKMKEKGDIPEGYSVSREKKERFSLILESASTNQTSMYLCASSRDRGSQTGELFFGEGSRLTVL.

This clonotype showed up just a few times. The CDR3 DNA reads as TGTGCCAGCAGTCCGCGGAGGGGTATCGAGCAGTACTTC. Amino acids: CASSPRRGIEQYF. The chain recombines TRBV28 with TRBJ2-7; maybe TRBD2 (6 bases). The V end was cut by 5 bases, the J end by 6 bases, with 14 bases between. The germline V gene has CDR1 MDHEN and CDR2 SYDVKM. The CDR3 is 13 residues long.

The chain is built from TRBV5-1 and TRBJ2-2, with D possibly being TRBD1 (6 bases). Germline lookup yields CDR1 SGHRS and CDR2 YFSETQ. Trimming shortened V by 4 bases and J by 8 bases, and 21 bases separated the two germline ends. The CDR3 is made up of 16 amino acids. CDR3 DNA: TGCGCCAGCAGCCAGAACACAGGGACGGTATTGGGGGAGCTGTTTTTT. Translating gives CASSQNTGTVLGELFF.

For this clonotype: At one end, the junction sequence differs from germline, possibly due to a read error. V and J are TRBV5-1 and TRBJ1-2; 10 nucleotides match TRBD1. The CDR3 is 14 amino acids. The V gene's germline CDR1 is SGHRS and CDR2 YFSETQ. CDR3 DNA: TGCGCCAGCAGCACGGACAGGGGGAACTCTGGCTACACCTTC. It translates to CASSTDRGNSGYTF.

Worth noting for this clonotype: A read error may be the cause here, since a much bigger clone is one base away. The genes are TRBV5-1 and TRBJ2-1, with 13 bases aligning to TRBD2. This CDR3 spans 17 amino acids. Germline V gene sequence: CDR1 SGHRS, CDR2 YFSETQ. The J segment lost 8 bases and the V segment lost 3 bases, leaving 11 bases of the junction unmatched. The CDR3 here is CASSSLGLAGVIDEQFF. CDR3 nucleotides: TGCGCCAGCAGCTCACTAGGACTAGCGGGAGTCATCGATGAGCAGTTCTTC.

This chain joins TRBV5-1 and TRBJ1-3; no reliable D call. The CDR3 has 16 residues. V lost 4 bases and J 0 bases, leaving 14 bases between the germline ends. Germline loops: CDR1 SGHRS, CDR2 YFSETQ. CDR3 bases: TGCGCCAGCAGCCCGGGCGACCGCCACTCTGGAAACACCATATATTTT. Its protein is CASSPGDRHSGNTIYF.

The chain uses TRBV4-1 and TRBJ2-5; TRBD2 matches 12 bases. CDR3 length equals 17 residues. CDR1 and CDR2 from the germline V gene are MGHRA and YSYEKL. J gave up 0 bases and V 8 bases, and 10 bases lay outside the gene matches. The CDR3 here is CASRSGTSGRYQETQYF. Here the CDR3 DNA reads TGCGCCAGCCGAAGCGGGACTAGCGGGCGCTACCAAGAGACCCAGTACTTC.

The chain recombines TRBV12-3 or TRBV12-4 with TRBJ2-7; the D gene is possibly TRBD2 (5 bases). The V gene lost 8 bases and the J gene lost 6 bases, with 23 bases spanning the gap. This CDR3 has 15 residues. The CDR3 nucleotides are TGTGCCAGCTGTTCCACCCCCGGACTGCCATCCGAGCAGTACTTC. Protein product: CASCSTPGLPSEQYF.

This clonotype was seen repeatedly, ten times or more. This rearrangement joins TRBV6-5 to TRBJ2-3, with 12 positions matching TRBD2. The germline V gene has CDR1 MNHEY and CDR2 SVGAGI. This CDR3 is 17 amino acids long. The junction had 8 bases not matched to a gene; V was cut back by 2 bases and J by 5 bases. CDR3 in DNA: TGTGCCAGCAGTTACCCCCGACTAGCGGGAGAAAAAGATACGCAGTATTTT. This encodes CASSYPRLAGEKDTQYF.

CDR3 loop: CASSQYRFNEQFF. In DNA, the CDR3 is TGCGCCAGCAGCCAATATCGATTCAATGAGCAGTTCTTC. The chain is built from TRBV4-1 and TRBJ2-1; D gene unclear. Germline V CDR1 and CDR2: MGHRA, YSYEKL. Trimming took off 2 bases at V and 6 bases at J, with 8 bases between the two ends. This CDR3 region has 13 residues.

The J gene is TRBJ2-5, the V gene TRBV2; a possible D gene is TRBD2 (5 bases). The V end was cut by 7 bases, the J end by 0 bases, with 6 bases between. The CDR3 is 12 residues long. Germline V gene data show CDR1 as SNHLY and CDR2 as FYNNEI. Here the CDR3 DNA reads TGTGCCAGCAAAGCGGACCAAGAGACCCAGTACTTC. Its protein product is CASKADQETQYF. Based on the CDR3 plus reference TRBV2 and TRBJ2-5, the full variable domain is EPEVTQTPSHQVTQMGQEVILRCVPISNHLYFYWYRQILGQKVEFLVSFYNNEISEKSEIFDDQFSVERPDGSNFTLKIRSTKLEDSAMYFCASKADQETQYFGPGTRLLVL.

V is TRBV7-2 and J is TRBJ2-1; 7 bases are a match to TRBD2. Germline trimming cut 3 bases from V and 0 bases from J; bases unmatched to any gene: 5. The CDR3 has 16 residues. Germline V gene data show CDR1 as SGHTA and CDR2 as FQGNSA. The CDR3 bases are TGTGCCAGCAGCTTTCCTCTAGCGGTCTCCTACAATGAGCAGTTCTTC. Translation: CASSFPLAVSYNEQFF. Full variable domain (remainder filled in from reference TRBV7-2 and TRBJ2-1): GAGVSQSPSNKVTEKGKDVELRCDPISGHTALYWYRQSLGQGLEFLIYFQGNSAPDKSGLPSDRFSAERTGGSVSTLTIQRTQQEDSAVYLCASSFPLAVSYNEQFFGPGTRLTVL.

Comments on this clonotype: A read error may be the cause here, since a much bigger clone is one base away. The chain recombines TRBV11-2 with TRBJ1-2, with a possible D match to TRBD1 (6 bases). CDR3 length equals 13 residues. CDR1 and CDR2 from the germline V gene are SGHAT and FQNNGV. Trimming took 2 bases from V and 7 from J, leaving 11 bases between them. The CDR3 is CASSLQYRAGYTF. The CDR3 region has the DNA TGTGCCAGCAGCTTACAGTACAGGGCTGGCTACACCTTC.

This clonotype has a handful of counts. The chain couples TRBV7-2 to TRBJ2-1; perhaps TRBD1 as D (5 bases). The CDR3 is 12 amino acids. Trimming stripped 2 bases from V and 10 bases from J, with 9 bases between. Looked up from germline, CDR1 is SGHTA and CDR2 is FQGNSA. The CDR3 loop is CASSLNNREQFF. The CDR3 region has the DNA TGTGCCAGCAGCTTAAACAACAGGGAGCAGTTCTTC.

This clonotype was observed at least ten times. The rearrangement joins TRBV7-9 to TRBJ2-7; no definite D call. This CDR3 spans 16 amino acids. The V end lost 0 bases, the J end lost 1 base, and 13 bases lay between the germline ends. Germline assignment: CDR1 SEHNR and CDR2 FQNEAQ (reference sequence). The chain's CDR3 is CASSLAQIPPSYEQYF. In DNA, the CDR3 is TGTGCCAGCAGCTTAGCTCAAATACCCCCTTCCTACGAGCAGTACTTC.

The chain couples TRBV20-1 to TRBJ2-3; TRBD2 agrees at 13 bases. The junction had 13 bases not matched to a gene; V was cut back by 2 bases and J by 8 bases. CDR1 is DFQATT and CDR2 is SNEGSKA in the germline V gene (reference sequence). The CDR3 loop spans 17 amino acids. This chain's CDR3 is CSARMGLAGPGDGTQYF. The DNA for the CDR3 is TGCAGTGCTAGAATGGGACTAGCGGGGCCTGGGGATGGTACGCAGTATTTT.

This clonotype came up many times. This sequence joins TRBV7-9 and TRBJ2-3; 8 bases are a match to TRBD1. This CDR3 is built from 17 residues. V was pared by 1 base and J by 3 bases, with 9 bases of the junction left unmatched. Germline V gene lookup returns CDR1 SEHNR and CDR2 FQNEAQ (reference sequence). The CDR3 DNA follows: TGTGCCAGCAGCTTAGATCCCGGACAGGGAGGAACAGATACGCAGTATTTT. Encoded protein: CASSLDPGQGGTDTQYF.

This clonotype was recorded many times. V is TRBV12-3 or TRBV12-4 and J is TRBJ2-2, with TRBD1 matching over 9 bases. CDR3 size: 19 residues. With 5 bases clipped from V and 2 bases from J, the junction kept 15 bases outside the gene matches. Written as DNA, the CDR3 is TGTGCCAGCAGTCTTGGGACAGGGTCCCTCTTATATAACACCGGGGAGCTGTTTTTT. Its protein product is CASSLGTGSLLYNTGELFF.

The chain carries TRBV28 and TRBJ2-7, with D possibly called TRBD1 or TRBD2 (5 bases each). Trimming took 8 bases from V and 2 from J, leaving 10 bases between them. Germline V lookup: CDR1 MDHEN, CDR2 SYDVKM. The CDR3 contains 12 residues. CDR3 DNA sequence: TGTGCCAGCTGGGACCGAGCCTACGAGCAGTACTTC. Its translation: CASWDRAYEQYF.

In its sample, this clonotype was seen many times. The chain is built from TRBV25-1 and TRBJ2-1; TRBD2 aligns across 13 bases. Germline V gene sequence: CDR1 MGHDK, CDR2 SYGVNS. This CDR3 has 17 residues. Trimming took 4 bases from V and 6 from J; bases not matched to a gene: 9. The CDR3 DNA reads as TGTGCCAGCAGTGCTCCCCCGGGGACTAGCGGGGCCAATGAGCAGTTCTTC. Encoded protein: CASSAPPGTSGANEQFF.

This clonotype was seen a handful of times. The CDR3 region is CASSNLAGGPGEQFF. The DNA of the CDR3 is TGTGCCAGCAGTAACCTAGCGGGAGGGCCTGGTGAGCAGTTCTTC. The chain uses TRBV2 and TRBJ2-1, with 12 nucleotides matching TRBD2. This CDR3 is built from 15 residues. CDR1 is SNHLY and CDR2 is FYNNEI in the germline V gene. V lost 5 bases and J lost 9; bases outside the gene matches: 8.

This clonotype showed up many times. The genes are TRBV12-5 and TRBJ2-1, with 12 bases lining up with TRBD2. There are 19 residues in the CDR3. J was trimmed by 1 base and V by 5 bases; bases with no gene match: 12. Germline V lookup: CDR1 LGHNT, CDR2 FRNRAP. The CDR3 spells CASGPSGLAGMASYNEQFF. DNA of the CDR3: TGTGCTAGTGGTCCTTCCGGACTAGCGGGAATGGCTTCCTACAATGAGCAGTTCTTC.

The V and J genes are TRBV14 and TRBJ2-3; no clear D gene. The CDR3 loop spans 17 amino acids. V was shortened by 4 bases and J by 0 bases, with 17 bases between the two germline ends. Per the germline V gene, CDR1 is SGHDN and CDR2 is FVKESK. The CDR3 is CASSRATGSFSTDTQYF. The CDR3 region has the DNA TGTGCCAGCAGCCGCGCTACTGGTTCCTTTAGCACAGATACGCAGTATTTT.